This TCR beta chain stems from a study of beta chain features in type 1 diabetes. About the study: Cell yields, gender and age were similar in healthy donors and patients. Analysis included 100 million to 140 million sorted cells drawn from all samples. Study-wide results and limits: For Type 1 diabetes patients, all four CD4+ subsets carried TCRB CDR3s that were moderately but significantly shorter. Short templates might get an advantage during PCR, and this would be equal in patients and controls.

This clone has a handful of counts. Its antigen remains unidentified. Every bit of the isolated RNA underwent reverse transcription, so sequencing read expressed TCRB transcripts. The assay was immunoSEQ multiplex PCR, and TCRdb's table has in-frame clones only and misses some. The sample has around 300,000 clones, approximately 11% seen once; the top ten hold around 0.015%. CDR1 and CDR2 from the germline V gene are SGHNT and YYREEE (reference sequence). The V gene lost 1 base and the J gene lost 1 base, with 8 bases spanning the gap. The length of the CDR3 is 15 residues. The sequenced material came from naive CD4+ T cells from blood. This sequence joins TRBV5-4 and TRBJ1-4; maybe TRBD1 (5 bases). The receptor was isolated from a woman younger than 45 in good health. The CDR3 spells CASSLSQGTNEKLFF. DNA of the CDR3: TGTGCCAGCAGCTTGAGTCAGGGAACTAATGAAAAACTGTTTTTT.